The 30 T cell receptor beta chains below come from one sample, sequenced in a study of Ad26.COV2.S vaccination and SARS-CoV-2 variants. The method was immunoSEQ multiplex PCR; TCRdb's version includes in-frame clones alone and lacks a portion of them. The sample holds 350,000 to 500,000 clones, less than 95% seen once. The sample's treatment: some 20 received Ad26.COV2.S at low or high dose, single or two shots; roughly five received placebo; per-sample allocation not given. It was on day 63 after the first vaccine or placebo injection that samples were taken. The sample here was peripheral blood, taken in a trial of Ad26.COV2.S vaccine versus placebo. The receptors derive from a person aged 18-65 years who received the Ad26.COV2.S COVID-19 vaccine or a placebo.

This chain connects TRBV19 to TRBJ2-7, with D uncertain. Deletions cut 6 bases from V and 4 bases from J, with 10 bases between. This CDR3 is 12 amino acids long. Germline V gene data show CDR1 as LNHDA and CDR2 as SQIVND (reference sequence). The CDR3 nucleotides read TGTGCCAGTAGCCCTAACTTGTACGAGCAGTACTTC. It codes for CASSPNLYEQYF.

V usage is TRBV5-8 and J usage is TRBJ2-3; the match to TRBD2 covers 10 bases. Germline V lookup: CDR1 SGHTS, CDR2 YDEGEE. The CDR3 contains 15 residues. The trim removed 5 bases at V and 5 bases at J, leaving 8 bases unmatched. The CDR3 sequence is CASRNRASGGDTQYF. The CDR3 coding sequence is TGTGCCAGCAGGAATAGGGCTAGCGGGGGAGATACGCAGTATTTT.

The chain carries TRBV10-1 and TRBJ2-2; unclear D gene. Germline loops: CDR1 WNHNN, CDR2 SYGVQD (reference sequence). This CDR3 has 14 amino acids. With 8 bases removed from V and 7 bases from J, the gap between germline ends came to 17 bases. CDR3 sequence (DNA): TGCGCCAGCGGATGGGCGATATATCGCGGGGAGCTGTTTTTT. It encodes CASGWAIYRGELFF.

This clone was detected once. CDR3 coding DNA: TGCAGCGTATTAAGCTCCTATAATTCACCCCTCCACTTT. This gives the protein CSVLSSYNSPLHF. The chain uses TRBV29-1 and TRBJ1-6; the D is unclear. The CDR3 spans 13 residues. The V end was cut by 6 bases, the J end by 0 bases, with 6 bases between. Germline values: CDR1 SQVTM, CDR2 ANQGSEA.

This clone was observed a single time. V and J are TRBV27 and TRBJ2-5, with TRBD1 matching over 10 bases. Unmatched junction bases numbered 4, after V lost 6 bases and J lost 3 bases. The CDR3 has 14 residues. Looked up from germline, CDR1 is MNHEY and CDR2 is SMNVEV (reference sequence). The CDR3 sequence is CASRTGQGEETQYF. The CDR3 DNA follows: TGTGCCAGCAGAACTGGACAGGGGGAAGAGACCCAGTACTTC.

The chain combines TRBV7-3 with TRBJ2-1; D call uncertain. Germline-derived CDR1 and CDR2 are SGHTA and FQGTGA. This CDR3 region has 13 residues. Trimming took off 1 base at V and 10 bases at J, with 11 bases between the two ends. The CDR3 nucleotides read TGTGCCAGCAGCTTAATCGAGGTTGGGGAGCAGTTCTTC. This sequence encodes CASSLIEVGEQFF.

The genes are TRBV5-1 and TRBJ2-3; 13 positions match TRBD2. Germline V gene sequence: CDR1 SGHRS, CDR2 YFSETQ. The CDR3 contains 17 residues. Trimming cost V 4 bases and J 2 bases; bases outside gene matches: 7. CDR3 region: CASSSRTSGSYTDTQYF. The CDR3 DNA reads TGCGCCAGCAGCAGCCGGACTAGCGGGAGCTACACAGATACGCAGTATTTT. Together with reference TRBV5-1 and TRBJ2-3, the CDR3 gives the full variable domain: KAGVTQTPRYLIKTRGQQVTLSCSPISGHRSVSWYQQTPGQGLQFLFEYFSETQRNKGNFPGRFSGRQFSNSRSEMNVSTLELGDSALYLCASSSRTSGSYTDTQYFGPGTRLTVL.

The rearrangement uses TRBV4-2 and TRBJ1-4, with D possibly matching TRBD1 (5 bases). Trimming took off 1 base at V and 7 bases at J, with 10 bases between the two ends. Germline CDR1 LGHNA, CDR2 YNFKEQ. This CDR3 has 14 amino acids. CDR3 nucleotide sequence: TGTGCCAGCAGCCAAGGGGGGAATCTTGAAAAACTGTTTTTT. Its translation is CASSQGGNLEKLFF.

The rearrangement joins TRBV28 to TRBJ2-2, with 13 bases identical to TRBD2. The CDR3 is 18 residues long. Trimming at V came to 6 bases and at J to 7 bases, leaving 14 bases not matched to a gene. Germline V CDR1 and CDR2: MDHEN, SYDVKM. In DNA, the CDR3 is TGTGCCAGCAGGGGAGGAGATCCGGGACTAGCGGGATTCGGGGAGCTGTTTTTT. Amino acids: CASRGGDPGLAGFGELFF.

V gene TRBV4-2 combines with J gene TRBJ2-3; 9 positions agree with TRBD2. There are 16 residues in the CDR3. In germline, CDR1 is LGHNA, CDR2 YNFKEQ. V lost 0 bases, J lost 4 bases, and 5 bases stayed unmatched. The CDR3 reads CASSQDWREGSDTQYF. For the CDR3, the DNA is TGTGCCAGCAGCCAAGATTGGCGGGAGGGCTCAGATACGCAGTATTTT.

V usage is TRBV2 and J usage is TRBJ2-3; D unclear. CDR3 length equals 13 residues. The V end lost 10 bases, the J end lost 0 bases, and 11 bases lay between the germline ends. Germline V gene lookup returns CDR1 SNHLY and CDR2 FYNNEI. CDR3 bases: TGTGCCACCTTCCTTCTTAGCACAGATACGCAGTATTTT. Its translation is CATFLLSTDTQYF.

CDR3 DNA: TGTGCCAGCAGCTGGCTGGGGGCCGGGGCCAACGTCCTGACTTTC. Protein: CASSWLGAGANVLTF. The chain has TRBV5-4 and TRBJ2-6; D is perhaps TRBD1 (6 bases). The germline V gene encodes CDR1 SGHNT and CDR2 YYREEE (reference sequence). V lost 3 bases and J 4 bases, leaving 11 bases between the germline ends. The CDR3 is 15 amino acids.

The chain employs TRBV5-6 and TRBJ2-7; D remains unclear. This CDR3 is 11 amino acids long. Germline CDR1 SGHDT, CDR2 YYEEEE. Trimming took 3 bases from V and 4 from J, leaving 5 bases between them. The CDR3 region has the DNA TGTGCCAGCAGCTCAATTTACGAGCAGTACTTC. Translation gives CASSSIYEQYF.

V is TRBV5-6 and J is TRBJ2-3; D gene uncertain. Trimming shortened V by 7 bases and J by 6 bases, and 9 bases separated the two germline ends. This CDR3 has 11 amino acids. Looked up from germline, CDR1 is SGHDT and CDR2 is YYEEEE. The CDR3 bases are TGTGCCAGCGGGATTACGGATACGCAGTATTTT. Translation gives CASGITDTQYF.

This sequence joins TRBV27 and TRBJ2-5; TRBD1 matches 7 bases. The CDR3 covers 14 residues. Germline lookup yields CDR1 MNHEY and CDR2 SMNVEV (reference sequence). V was pared by 5 bases and J by 4 bases, with 7 bases of the junction left unmatched. The CDR3 DNA sequence: TGTGCCAGCAGTCTCTTTACAGGGGTAGAGACCCAGTACTTC. Translation gives CASSLFTGVETQYF.

The rearrangement joins TRBV5-5 to TRBJ2-2, with D possibly called TRBD1 or TRBD2 (5 bases each). With 4 bases removed from V and 0 bases from J, the gap between germline ends came to 13 bases. Looked up from germline, CDR1 is SGHKS and CDR2 is YYEKEE (reference sequence). The CDR3 is 16 residues long. CDR3 in amino acids: CASSLGPSANTGELFF. The CDR3 nucleotides read TGTGCCAGCAGCCTGGGACCATCCGCGAACACCGGGGAGCTGTTTTTT. Drawing the rest from reference TRBV5-5 and TRBJ2-2, the complete variable domain is DAGVTQSPTHLIKTRGQQVTLRCSPISGHKSVSWYQQVLGQGPQFIFQYYEKEERGRGNFPDRFSARQFPNYSSELNVNALLLGDSALYLCASSLGPSANTGELFFGEGSRLTVL.

The CDR3 DNA follows: TGTGCCAGCAGCGTAGATGGCGGGATCACCGGGGAGCTGTTTTTT. Its protein is CASSVDGGITGELFF. The J gene is TRBJ2-2, the V gene TRBV9; maybe TRBD2 (6 bases). This CDR3 region has 15 residues. Between the trimmed V and J ends, which lost 0 bases and 4 bases, there was a span of 10 bases. CDR1 and CDR2 (germline): SGDLS, YYNGEE.

The chain combines TRBV11-2 with TRBJ2-7; no clear D gene. CDR1 SGHAT and CDR2 FQNNGV come from the germline V gene. The CDR3 contains 17 residues. Between the trimmed V and J ends, which lost 0 bases and 0 bases, there was a span of 15 bases. CDR3: CASSLDLDPLTSYEQYF. The CDR3 DNA follows: TGTGCCAGCAGCTTAGATCTTGACCCGCTGACCTCCTACGAGCAGTACTTC.

The J gene is TRBJ2-1, the V gene TRBV5-1; 8 bases match TRBD2. The V segment lost 0 bases and the J segment 7 bases; nucleotides outside the gene matches: 3. The CDR3 has 14 amino acids. From germline, CDR1 is SGHRS and CDR2 YFSETQ. The CDR3, as DNA: TGCGCCAGCAGCTTGGAACTAGCGGTGAATGAGCAGTTCTTC. Translating it yields CASSLELAVNEQFF.

The chain carries TRBV24-1 and TRBJ2-1; D not resolved. This CDR3 comprises 16 residues. V was clipped by 2 bases and J by 0 bases, with 10 bases between them. Germline loops: CDR1 KGHDR, CDR2 SFDVKD. For the CDR3, the DNA is TGTGCCACCAGTGATTCGGAGCCTAGCTCCTACAATGAGCAGTTCTTC. Its protein product is CATSDSEPSSYNEQFF.

This chain joins TRBV7-2 and TRBJ2-7, with unresolved D. Germline CDR1 is SGHTA and CDR2 is FQGNSA. V was shortened by 4 bases and J by 11 bases, with 18 bases between the two germline ends. This CDR3 has 13 residues. This CDR3 is CASSSRSSPYEYF. Written as DNA, the CDR3 is TGTGCCAGCAGCTCCCGGTCGAGTCCGTACGAGTACTTC.

This sequence joins TRBV5-1 and TRBJ2-7, with D possibly matching TRBD2 (8 bases). The CDR3 covers 16 residues. Trimming left V 4 bases short and J 4 bases short, with 21 bases between. Germline-derived CDR1 and CDR2 are SGHRS and YFSETQ. CDR3 sequence: CASSPPGLEGAYEQYF. As DNA, the CDR3 is TGCGCCAGCAGCCCACCGGGACTAGAGGGGGCTTACGAGCAGTACTTC.

This rearrangement joins TRBV19 to TRBJ2-2; 14 nucleotides agree with TRBD2. The CDR3 loop spans 16 amino acids. Germline V gene lookup returns CDR1 LNHDA and CDR2 SQIVND (reference sequence). Trimming removed 4 bases from V and 4 bases from J; junction bases left unmatched: 2. The CDR3 bases are TGTGCCAGTAGTACAGGGACTAGCGGGGGCACCGGGGAGCTGTTTTTT. This codes for CASSTGTSGGTGELFF.

The chain joins TRBV6-2 or TRBV6-3 to TRBJ1-4; D may be TRBD1 (6 bases). Per the germline V gene, CDR1 is MNHEY and CDR2 is SVGEGT. Trimming took 5 bases from V and 11 from J, leaving 12 bases between them. This CDR3 has 12 residues. CDR3 DNA: TGTGCCAGCAGTACGGGGACACGTAAACTGTTTTTT. Translated: CASSTGTRKLFF.

This clone was seen more than once but under ten times. J is TRBJ2-3 and V is TRBV4-1; TRBD2 matches 9 bases. Germline values: CDR1 MGHRA, CDR2 YSYEKL. The ends lost 0 bases at V and 7 bases at J; junction bases unmatched: 8. CDR3 length equals 16 residues. The CDR3 bases are TGCGCCAGCAGCCAAGATCCTAGCGGGATCTTAAATACGCAGTATTTT. Encoded protein: CASSQDPSGILNTQYF.

The V call is TRBV27, the J call TRBJ2-7; 12 bases fit TRBD2. V lost 3 bases to trimming and J lost 6 bases; unmatched junction nucleotides: 9. Germline CDR1 reads MNHEY; CDR2 reads SMNVEV (reference sequence). The CDR3 is 16 amino acids. Here the CDR3 reads CASSFRLAGDVGEQYF. CDR3 in DNA: TGTGCCAGCAGTTTCCGACTAGCGGGAGACGTGGGCGAGCAGTACTTC.

V is TRBV18 and J is TRBJ2-1; 11 bases fit TRBD2. After removal of 0 bases from V and 5 bases from J, the junction contained 18 bases not matched to a gene. This CDR3 has 21 amino acids. The germline gives CDR1 KGHSH, CDR2 LQKENI. The CDR3 DNA sequence: TGTGCCAGCTCACCACCGTGGAAAGTGCTAGCGGGAGGAATGAACAACAATGAGCAGTTCTTC. Encoded protein: CASSPPWKVLAGGMNNNEQFF.

The rearrangement joins TRBV19 to TRBJ2-7, with TRBD1 identical over 7 bases. The CDR3 has 15 amino acids. The ends lost 3 bases at V and 6 bases at J; junction bases unmatched: 11. Germline CDR1 and CDR2: LNHDA and SQIVND (reference sequence). In DNA, the CDR3 is TGTGCCAGTAGTATCTCACTGGGGACAGCCTTCGAGCAGTACTTC. This codes for CASSISLGTAFEQYF.

V is TRBV28 and J is TRBJ2-3; D perhaps matches TRBD2 (6 bases). CDR1 MDHEN and CDR2 SYDVKM come from the germline V gene. The CDR3 covers 14 residues. With 5 bases removed from V and 0 bases from J, the gap between germline ends came to 9 bases. In nucleotides, the CDR3 is TGTGCCAGCAGTCTGGAGGGAAGCACAGATACGCAGTATTTT. Amino acid sequence: CASSLEGSTDTQYF. The whole variable domain, filled in from reference TRBV28 and TRBJ2-3, reads DVKVTQSSRYLVKRTGEKVFLECVQDMDHENMFWYRQDPGLGLRLIYFSYDVKMKEKGDIPEGYSVSREKKERFSLILESASTNQTSMYLCASSLEGSTDTQYFGPGTRLTVL.

The sample holds one count of this clone. The gene calls are TRBV6-5 and TRBJ2-5, with a possible D match to TRBD2 (6 bases). Per germline, CDR1 MNHEY and CDR2 SVGAGI. Trimming left V 2 bases short and J 4 bases short, with 17 bases between. This CDR3 spans 16 amino acids. The CDR3 bases are TGTGCCAGCAGTTACGCGGACTACCCCTATGGAGAGACCCAGTACTTC. This encodes CASSYADYPYGETQYF.